The source of this TCR beta chain is a study of OX40 agonist ivuxolimab in advanced cancers. General study findings and limits: Relatively little clonal expansion, among the lowest observed, appeared in partial responders at 0.1-3.0 mg/kg. No determination was made of the antigen specificity of the expanded peripheral T cells.

Using immunoSEQ multiplex PCR, the repertoire was profiled, and TCRdb retains in-frame clones only, with some absent. Of 35,000 to 55,000 clones detected, about four fifths appear once; the ten largest clones hold about 2%. V gave up 2 bases and J gave up 13 bases, with 14 bases separating them. The CDR3 is made up of 12 amino acids. Per the germline V gene, CDR1 is SEHNR and CDR2 is FQNEAQ (reference sequence). The sample holds a few counts of this clone. Its antigen is undetermined. The chain joins TRBV7-9 to TRBJ1-2; D is ambiguous. This sample comprised CD4+ or CD8+ T cells sorted from blood, obtained in a trial of the OX40 agonist ivuxolimab. This clonotype originated in an adult with an advanced solid tumor such as melanoma, head and neck, liver or kidney cancer. The CDR3 coding sequence is TGTGCCAGCAGCTTAAACAGCCTCATCTTCACCTTC. This translates into CASSLNSLIFTF.